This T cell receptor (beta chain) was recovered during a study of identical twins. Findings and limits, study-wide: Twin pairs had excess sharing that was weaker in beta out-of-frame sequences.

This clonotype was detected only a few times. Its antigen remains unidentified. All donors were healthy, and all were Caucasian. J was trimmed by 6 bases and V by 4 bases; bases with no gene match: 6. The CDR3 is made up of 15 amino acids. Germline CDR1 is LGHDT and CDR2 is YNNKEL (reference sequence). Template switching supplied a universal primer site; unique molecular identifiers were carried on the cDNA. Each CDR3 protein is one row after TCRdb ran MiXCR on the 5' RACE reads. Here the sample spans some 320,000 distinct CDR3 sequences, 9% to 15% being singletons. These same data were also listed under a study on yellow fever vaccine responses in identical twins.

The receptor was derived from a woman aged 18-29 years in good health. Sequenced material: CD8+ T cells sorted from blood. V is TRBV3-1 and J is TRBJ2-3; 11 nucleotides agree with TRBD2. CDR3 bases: TGTGCCAGCAGCCGCCCTAGCGGGGGGCCTGATACGCAGTATTTT. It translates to CASSRPSGGPDTQYF.